These T cell receptor beta chains were read from a single sample in a study of blood T cell repertoires in COVID-19. Some clones are missing from TCRdb's copy, which holds only in-frame ones; the method was immunoSEQ multiplex PCR. Among approximately 180,000 clones listed, 70% to 90% were seen once. The source material was peripheral blood. The receptor set was obtained from a man between 60 and 75 years old with acute or convalescent COVID-19. The CDR3 runs from the conserved cysteine through the conserved F or W. D genes are given only for firm matches. Size values are once, few and many counts, or a class for expanded clones, and some rows have none.

D gene | clone size | J gene | V gene | CDR3 DNA | CDR3 protein
. | . | TRBJ1-1 | TRBV19 | TGTGCCAGTAGTATAGAGACACGTTTGAACACTGAAGCTTTCTTT | CASSIETRLNTEAFF
. | . | TRBJ2-1 | TRBV9 | TGTGCCAGCAGCGCCCCCTCCAGAGGCTCCTACAATGAGCAGTTCTTC | CASSAPSRGSYNEQFF
TRBD2 | . | TRBJ2-5 | TRBV6-5 | TGTGCCAGCAGACCAGGGAGGGAGGCCGAGACCCAGTACTTC | CASRPGREAETQYF
. | . | TRBJ2-1 | TRBV18 | TGTGCCAGCTCACCACAAGTCCGGGCGGGGAATGAGCAGTTCTTC | CASSPQVRAGNEQFF
. | . | TRBJ1-5 | TRBV4-1 | TGCGCCAGCAGCCAAGGGCAGGGAAGAGGCAATCAGCCCCAGCATTTT | CASSQGQGRGNQPQHF
TRBD1 | . | TRBJ1-5 | TRBV23-1 | TGCGCCAGCACCCAATCCATGGACAGGGCAATTACCCAGCATTTT | CASTQSMDRAITQHF
TRBD1 | . | TRBJ1-2 | TRBV7-8 | TGTGCCAGCAGCCCTGGGACAGGGCCGACTAACTATGGCTACACCTTC | CASSPGTGPTNYGYTF
. | once | TRBJ1-3 | TRBV4-1 | TGCGCCAGCAGCCAAGACAGGGGAAGAAACACCATATATTTT | CASSQDRGRNTIYF
TRBD2 | . | TRBJ2-3 | TRBV7-2 | TGTGCCAGCAGCTCTGGGACTAGCGGAAGCGATACGCAGTATTTT | CASSSGTSGSDTQYF
TRBD2 | . | TRBJ2-2 | TRBV6-5 | TGTGCCAGCAGTACTAGCGGGAACACCGGGGAGCTGTTTTTT | CASSTSGNTGELFF
. | once | TRBJ2-1 | TRBV11-3 | TGTGCCAGCAGCTTAGAGTTAGGAGGTTCTGGTAATGAGCAGTTCTTC | CASSLELGGSGNEQFF
. | . | TRBJ2-7 | TRBV7-9 | TGTGCCAGCAGCCTACCGAGGGGGCGGGGTTACTCCTACGAGCAGTACTTC | CASSLPRGRGYSYEQYF
TRBD1 | . | TRBJ1-5 | TRBV11-2 | TGTGCCAGCAGCCCGTACGACAGGGGGGGTCAGCCCCAGCATTTT | CASSPYDRGGQPQHF
TRBD1 | . | TRBJ2-7 | TRBV4-2 | TGTGCCAGCAGCCAAGAGGCAGGGGGCCTATACGAGCAGTACTTC | CASSQEAGGLYEQYF
TRBD1 | . | TRBJ2-7 | TRBV19 | TGTGCCAGTCAACCGGGACAGGGGGGATCCTACGAGCAGTACTTC | CASQPGQGGSYEQYF
TRBD2 | . | TRBJ2-7 | TRBV5-1 | TGCGCCAGCAGCTACACTAGCGGACAAGCCTACGAGCAGTACTTC | CASSYTSGQAYEQYF
. | . | TRBJ2-7 | TRBV3-1/TRBV3-2 | TGTGCCAGCAGCCCGGGTGTAGGTAAGGCCGTCTACGAGCAGTACTTC | CASSPGVGKAVYEQYF
. | . | TRBJ2-7 | TRBV7-9 | TGTGCCAGCAGCCCACGACAGCAATCCTACGAGCAGTACTTC | CASSPRQQSYEQYF
TRBD1 | . | TRBJ1-1 | TRBV18 | TGTGCCAGCTCACCTCAACCGGGACAGGGGAACACTGAAGCTTTCTTT | CASSPQPGQGNTEAFF
TRBD1 | once | TRBJ2-3 | TRBV18 | TGTGCCAGCTCACTACAGACAGGGTTGACGGCAGATACGCAGTATTTT | CASSLQTGLTADTQYF
TRBD2 | once | TRBJ2-1 | TRBV7-2 | TGTGCCAGCAGCATTAGCGGGAAGGGGGAGCAGTTCTTC | CASSISGKGEQFF
TRBD1 | . | TRBJ2-7 | TRBV28 | TGTGCCAGCAGGATCGGGGGACAGGGGGCTTACGAGCAGTACTTC | CASRIGGQGAYEQYF
. | . | TRBJ2-5 | TRBV7-9 | TGTGCCAGCAGCTTAGGGGATTCTCGAGGGGAGACCCAGTACTTC | CASSLGDSRGETQYF